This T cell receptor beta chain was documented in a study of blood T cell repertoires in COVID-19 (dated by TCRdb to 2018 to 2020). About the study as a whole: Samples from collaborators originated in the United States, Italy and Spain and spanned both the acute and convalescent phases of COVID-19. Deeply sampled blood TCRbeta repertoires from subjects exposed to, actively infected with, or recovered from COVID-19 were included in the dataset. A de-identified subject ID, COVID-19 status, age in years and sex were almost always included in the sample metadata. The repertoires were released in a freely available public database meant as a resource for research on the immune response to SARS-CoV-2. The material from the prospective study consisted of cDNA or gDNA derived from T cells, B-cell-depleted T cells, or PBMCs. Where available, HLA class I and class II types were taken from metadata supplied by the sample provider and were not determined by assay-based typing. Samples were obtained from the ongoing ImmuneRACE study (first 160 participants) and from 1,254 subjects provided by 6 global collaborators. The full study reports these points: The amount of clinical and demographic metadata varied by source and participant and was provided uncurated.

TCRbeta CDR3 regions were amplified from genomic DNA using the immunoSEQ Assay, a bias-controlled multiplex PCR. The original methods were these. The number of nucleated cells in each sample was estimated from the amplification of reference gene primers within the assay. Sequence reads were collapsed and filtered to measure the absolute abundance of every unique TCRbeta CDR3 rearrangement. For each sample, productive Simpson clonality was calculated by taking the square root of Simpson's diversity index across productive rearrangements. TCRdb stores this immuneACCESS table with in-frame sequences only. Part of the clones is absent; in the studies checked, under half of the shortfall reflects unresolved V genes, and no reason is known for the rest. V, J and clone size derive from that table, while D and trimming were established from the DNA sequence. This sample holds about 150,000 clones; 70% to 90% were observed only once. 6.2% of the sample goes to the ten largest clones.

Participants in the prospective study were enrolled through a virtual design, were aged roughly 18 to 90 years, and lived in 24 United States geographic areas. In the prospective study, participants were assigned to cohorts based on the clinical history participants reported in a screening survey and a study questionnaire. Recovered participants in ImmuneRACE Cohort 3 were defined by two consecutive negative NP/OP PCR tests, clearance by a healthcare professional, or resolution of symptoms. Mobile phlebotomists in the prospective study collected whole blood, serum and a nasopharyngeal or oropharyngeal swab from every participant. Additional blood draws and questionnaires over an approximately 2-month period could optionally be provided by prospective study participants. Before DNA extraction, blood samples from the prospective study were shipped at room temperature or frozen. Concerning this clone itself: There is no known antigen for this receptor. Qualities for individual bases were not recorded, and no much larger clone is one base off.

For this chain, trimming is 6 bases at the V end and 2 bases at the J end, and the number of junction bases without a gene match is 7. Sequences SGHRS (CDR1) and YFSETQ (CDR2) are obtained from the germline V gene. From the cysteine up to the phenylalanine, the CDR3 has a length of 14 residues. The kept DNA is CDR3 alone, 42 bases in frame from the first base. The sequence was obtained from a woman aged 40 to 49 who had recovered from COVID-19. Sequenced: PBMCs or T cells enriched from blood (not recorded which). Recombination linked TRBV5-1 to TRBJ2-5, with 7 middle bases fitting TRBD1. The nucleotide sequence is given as TGCGCCAGCACTCATCCGGGACAGCAAGAGACCCAGTACTTC. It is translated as CASTHPGQQETQYF.